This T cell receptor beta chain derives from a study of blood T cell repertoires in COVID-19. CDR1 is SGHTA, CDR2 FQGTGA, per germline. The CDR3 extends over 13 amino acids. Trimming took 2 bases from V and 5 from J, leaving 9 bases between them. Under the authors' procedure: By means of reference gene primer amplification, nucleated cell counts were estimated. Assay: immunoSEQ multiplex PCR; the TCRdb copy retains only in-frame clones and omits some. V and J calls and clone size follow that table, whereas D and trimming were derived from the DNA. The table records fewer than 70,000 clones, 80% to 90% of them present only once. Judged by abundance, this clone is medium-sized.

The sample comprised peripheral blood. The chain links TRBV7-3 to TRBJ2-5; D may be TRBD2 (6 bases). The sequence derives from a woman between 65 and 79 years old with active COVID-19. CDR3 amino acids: CASSLGGWETQYF. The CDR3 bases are TGTGCCAGCAGCTTAGGAGGGTGGGAGACCCAGTACTTC.